What follows are 14 T cell receptor beta chains derived from one specimen sequenced in a study of OX40 agonist ivuxolimab in advanced cancers. Some clones are missing from TCRdb's copy, which holds only in-frame ones; the method was immunoSEQ multiplex PCR. The sample yields about 20,000 clones, roughly 85% seen once. The material sequenced was CD4+ or CD8+ T cells sorted from blood, taken in a trial of the OX40 agonist ivuxolimab. Receptor source: an adult with an advanced solid tumor such as melanoma, head and neck, liver or kidney cancer.

The chain uses TRBV6-6 and TRBJ2-7; 8 nucleotides line up with TRBD1. The CDR3 contains 15 residues. Germline loops: CDR1 MNHNY, CDR2 SVGAGI (reference sequence). V was clipped by 4 bases and J by 3 bases; unmatched bases: 8. The chain's CDR3 is CASSSITGGFYEQYF. CDR3 DNA sequence: TGTGCCAGCAGTTCTATCACAGGGGGATTCTACGAGCAGTACTTC.

This clone was recorded a few times. This chain uses TRBV5-6 with TRBJ1-1; unclear D gene. CDR3 length equals 14 residues. Trimming took 0 bases from V and 1 from J, leaving 7 bases between them. Looked up from germline, CDR1 is SGHDT and CDR2 is YYEEEE. As DNA, the CDR3 is TGTGCCAGCAGCTTGGCCGCCGAGAACACTGAAGCTTTCTTT. Protein product: CASSLAAENTEAFF.

The gene calls are TRBV4-1 and TRBJ2-7; D remains ambiguous. Germline CDR1 and CDR2: MGHRA and YSYEKL. With 4 bases removed from V and 0 bases from J, the gap between germline ends came to 13 bases. The CDR3 spans 15 residues. CDR3 region: CASSPGLSSSYEQYF. CDR3 in DNA: TGCGCCAGCAGCCCGGGTTTATCAAGCTCCTACGAGCAGTACTTC.

This chain uses TRBV11-2 with TRBJ2-7; 10 nucleotides match TRBD2. The CDR3 covers 15 residues. Germline V gives CDR1 SGHAT, CDR2 FQNNGV. The junction had 7 bases not matched to a gene; V was cut back by 5 bases and J by 3 bases. The CDR3 region has the DNA TGTGCCAGCAGCCCTCTAGCGGGAGTTGGCTACGAGCAGTACTTC. Protein: CASSPLAGVGYEQYF.

This clone was recorded once. The V call is TRBV4-3, the J call TRBJ2-5; D uncertain. This CDR3 is 13 amino acids long. With 4 bases removed from V and 7 bases from J, the gap between germline ends came to 13 bases. Germline assignment: CDR1 LGHNA and CDR2 YSLEER. The CDR3 nucleotides are TGCGCCAGCAGCCCAGCCCGTCAAACGACCCAGTACTTC. Translated, it gives CASSPARQTTQYF.

This clone was seen a handful of times. The chain carries TRBV5-4 and TRBJ1-2; no reliable D call. With 0 bases removed from V and 8 bases from J, the gap between germline ends came to 11 bases. CDR1 is SGHNT and CDR2 is YYREEE in the germline V gene (reference sequence). The CDR3 totals 13 residues. CDR3 bases: TGTGCCAGCAGCTTGGGACCTGTAGAAGGCTACACCTTC. Its translation is CASSLGPVEGYTF.

The V gene is TRBV6-6, the J gene TRBJ1-4; tentatively, D is TRBD1 (6 bases). In germline, CDR1 is MNHNY, CDR2 SVGAGI (reference sequence). This CDR3 spans 15 amino acids. V dropped 10 bases and J dropped 4 bases, with 19 bases sitting between them. The CDR3 here is CATAGEITSNEKLFF. Here the CDR3 DNA reads TGTGCCACCGCAGGGGAGATCACTAGTAATGAAAAACTGTTTTTT.

This clone was found a few times. The chain has TRBV4-1 and TRBJ2-5; 8 bases align to TRBD1. CDR3 length: 17 residues. Germline CDR1 MGHRA, CDR2 YSYEKL. The J segment lost 7 bases and the V segment lost 3 bases, leaving 16 bases of the junction unmatched. The CDR3 protein is CASSQGHGTGPGGTQYF. CDR3 bases: TGCGCCAGCAGCCAGGGCCACGGGACAGGACCCGGTGGGACCCAGTACTTC.

The chain couples TRBV28 to TRBJ2-3; 12 bases map to TRBD2. CDR1 MDHEN and CDR2 SYDVKM come from the germline V gene. The CDR3 contains 15 residues. In DNA form, the CDR3 reads TGTGGCACAAGGACTAGCGGGGATAGCACAGATACGCAGTATTTT. This translates into CGTRTSGDSTDTQYF.

The rearrangement uses TRBV6-1 and TRBJ2-2, with D possibly TRBD1 on 5 matching bases. V was clipped by 8 bases and J by 4 bases, with 17 bases between them. Germline assignment: CDR1 MNHNS and CDR2 SASEGT. The CDR3 is 15 residues long. The CDR3 sequence: CASSVQTDFTGELFF. DNA of the CDR3: TGTGCCAGCTCAGTGCAGACAGACTTCACCGGGGAGCTGTTTTTT.

This clone has only a few counts. The chain recombines TRBV6-5 with TRBJ2-7, with a possible D match to TRBD2 (5 bases). With 5 bases removed from V and 3 bases from J, the gap between germline ends came to 14 bases. CDR3 size: 14 residues. The germline CDR1 and CDR2 sequences are MNHEY and SVGAGI. CDR3 protein: CASSPTGLYYEQYF. CDR3 DNA sequence: TGTGCCAGCAGTCCCACTGGACTCTACTACGAGCAGTACTTC.

The V call is TRBV4-1, the J call TRBJ2-5, with TRBD2 as a possible D gene (5 bases). Deletions cut 3 bases from V and 2 bases from J, with 16 bases between. CDR1 and CDR2 (germline): MGHRA, YSYEKL. There are 16 residues in the CDR3. This chain's CDR3 is CASSHLPPGNQETQYF. As DNA, the CDR3 is TGCGCCAGCAGCCACCTTCCCCCCGGGAATCAAGAGACCCAGTACTTC.

The chain is built from TRBV9 and TRBJ2-3, with 13 bases that match TRBD2. CDR3 length: 17 amino acids. The ends lost 0 bases at V and 4 bases at J; junction bases unmatched: 5. Germline V gene lookup returns CDR1 SGDLS and CDR2 YYNGEE. CDR3 residues: CASSVAELAGGADTQYF. The CDR3 nucleotides are TGTGCCAGCAGCGTAGCGGAACTAGCGGGGGGGGCAGATACGCAGTATTTT.

V and J are TRBV28 and TRBJ2-7, with no clear D. CDR3 size: 13 residues. V was cut by 5 bases and J by 3 bases, with 11 bases left in between. Germline CDR1 reads MDHEN; CDR2 reads SYDVKM. The CDR3 coding sequence is TGTGCCAGCAGTATCTCACGCAACTACGAGCAGTACTTC. Its protein is CASSISRNYEQYF.